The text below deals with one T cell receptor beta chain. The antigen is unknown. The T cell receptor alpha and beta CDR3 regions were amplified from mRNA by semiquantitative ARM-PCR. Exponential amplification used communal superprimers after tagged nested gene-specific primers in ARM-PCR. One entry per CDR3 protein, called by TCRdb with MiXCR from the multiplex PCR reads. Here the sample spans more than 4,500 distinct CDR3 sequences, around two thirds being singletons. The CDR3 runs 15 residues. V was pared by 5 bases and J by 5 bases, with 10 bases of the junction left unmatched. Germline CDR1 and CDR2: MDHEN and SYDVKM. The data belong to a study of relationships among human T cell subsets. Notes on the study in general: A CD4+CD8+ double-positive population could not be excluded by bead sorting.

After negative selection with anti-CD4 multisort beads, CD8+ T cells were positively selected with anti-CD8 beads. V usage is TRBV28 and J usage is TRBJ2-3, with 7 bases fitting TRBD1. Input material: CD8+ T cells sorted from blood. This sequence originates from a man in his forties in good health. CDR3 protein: CASSVQGRFRDTQYF. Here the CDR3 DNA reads TGTGCCAGCAGTGTACAGGGGCGATTCAGAGATACGCAGTATTTT.